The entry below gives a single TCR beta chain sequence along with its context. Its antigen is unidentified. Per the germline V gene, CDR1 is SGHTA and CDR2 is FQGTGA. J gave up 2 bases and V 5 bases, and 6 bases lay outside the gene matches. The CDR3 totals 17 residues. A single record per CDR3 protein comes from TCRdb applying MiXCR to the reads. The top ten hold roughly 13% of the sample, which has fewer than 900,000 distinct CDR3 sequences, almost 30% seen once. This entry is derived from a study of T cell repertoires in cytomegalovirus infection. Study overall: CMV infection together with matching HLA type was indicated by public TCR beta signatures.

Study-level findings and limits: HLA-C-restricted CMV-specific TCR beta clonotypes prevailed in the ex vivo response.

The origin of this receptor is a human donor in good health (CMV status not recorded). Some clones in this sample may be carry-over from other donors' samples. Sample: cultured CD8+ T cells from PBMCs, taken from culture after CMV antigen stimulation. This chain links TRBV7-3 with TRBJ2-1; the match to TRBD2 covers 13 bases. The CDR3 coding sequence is TGTGCCAGCAGCCGCACTAGCGGGGGGGCCCCCTACAATGAGCAGTTCTTC. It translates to CASSRTSGGAPYNEQFF.